A single sample gave rise to the 13 T cell receptor beta chains below, sequenced in a study of CD8+ T cells in alopecia areata. Extraction and reverse transcription of RNA yielded cDNA as the sequencing template. This table comes from immunoSEQ multiplex PCR, and its TCRdb copy is limited to in-frame clones, with some not included. The sample has around 210,000 clones, roughly three fifths seen once. Sequencing used CD8+ T cells sorted from blood. These receptors were taken from a human donor in good health.

This clone was recorded a few times. The rearrangement links TRBV6-1 to TRBJ2-3; 14 bases are a match to TRBD2. J was trimmed by 4 bases and V by 4 bases; bases with no gene match: 1. This CDR3 contains 15 residues. The germline gives CDR1 MNHNS, CDR2 SASEGT. The CDR3 protein is CASSGLAGGADTQYF. CDR3 nucleotide sequence: TGTGCCAGCAGTGGACTAGCGGGGGGGGCAGATACGCAGTATTTT.

This clone was recorded a few times. The chain couples TRBV2 to TRBJ2-2; 7 nucleotides line up with TRBD1. The ends lost 1 base at V and 2 bases at J; junction bases unmatched: 1. This CDR3 region has 15 residues. CDR1 SNHLY and CDR2 FYNNEI come from the germline V gene. The CDR3 DNA reads TGTGCCAGCAGTGAAGGGACAGGAAACACCGGGGAGCTGTTTTTT. It specifies CASSEGTGNTGELFF. Supplemented by reference TRBV2 and TRBJ2-2, the full variable domain reads EPEVTQTPSHQVTQMGQEVILRCVPISNHLYFYWYRQILGQKVEFLVSFYNNEISEKSEIFDDQFSVERPDGSNFTLKIRSTKLEDSAMYFCASSEGTGNTGELFFGEGSRLTVL.

The chain combines TRBV29-1 with TRBJ1-1; the match to TRBD1 covers 8 bases. This CDR3 comprises 11 residues. The V gene end was trimmed by 2 bases and the J gene end by 8 bases; junction bases not matched to a gene: 1. CDR1 is SQVTM, CDR2 ANQGSEA, per germline. CDR3 region: CSVERQGEAFF. CDR3 nucleotides: TGCAGCGTTGAACGACAGGGGGAAGCTTTCTTT.

This clone was counted only a few times. The chain recombines TRBV29-1 with TRBJ1-3; unclear D gene. Germline V gene lookup returns CDR1 SQVTM and CDR2 ANQGSEA. This CDR3 is 14 amino acids long. V lost 1 base to trimming and J lost 0 bases, with 7 bases between them. CDR3 loop: CSVEGYHSGNTIYF. DNA for the CDR3: TGCAGCGTTGAAGGATATCACTCTGGAAACACCATATATTTT.

This clone was observed a handful of times. The chain couples TRBV10-3 to TRBJ1-2; D possibly corresponds to TRBD1 (5 bases). V lost 4 bases to trimming and J lost 8 bases, with 14 bases between them. This CDR3 comprises 13 residues. CDR1 and CDR2 from the germline V gene are ENHRY and SYGVKD. The CDR3 nucleotides are TGTGCCATCAGTGGGGACGGGGTCGGCGGCTACACCTTC. This sequence encodes CAISGDGVGGYTF.

The chain recombines TRBV9 with TRBJ1-5; 8 bases are a match to TRBD1. Trimming removed 4 bases from V and 0 bases from J; junction bases left unmatched: 9. CDR1 is SGDLS, CDR2 YYNGEE, per germline. There are 17 residues in the CDR3. CDR3 residues: CASSYVQGAYSNQPQHF. CDR3 in DNA: TGTGCCAGCAGCTACGTTCAGGGGGCGTATAGCAATCAGCCCCAGCATTTT.

The chain is built from TRBV4-1 and TRBJ1-1; D possibly corresponds to TRBD1 (6 bases). Looked up from germline, CDR1 is MGHRA and CDR2 is YSYEKL. The CDR3 has 15 amino acids. The V gene lost 7 bases and the J gene lost 4 bases, with 19 bases spanning the gap. CDR3 amino acids: CASIESTGLRTEAFF. The CDR3 bases are TGCGCCAGCATCGAATCCACAGGGTTGCGCACTGAAGCTTTCTTT.

The V call is TRBV10-1, the J call TRBJ2-4; D is undetermined. Looked up from germline, CDR1 is WNHNN and CDR2 is SYGVQD (reference sequence). The CDR3 has 13 residues. The V end lost 4 bases, the J end lost 6 bases, and 10 bases lay between the germline ends. The CDR3 sequence is CASSGRGSNIQYF. CDR3 coding DNA: TGCGCCAGCAGTGGTCGAGGTTCAAACATTCAGTACTTC.

Only a few counts were recorded for this clone. The chain combines TRBV18 with TRBJ2-3; weak D call: TRBD1 (5 bases). V shed 2 bases and J shed 0 bases, with 9 bases lying between them. This CDR3 spans 15 amino acids. In germline, CDR1 is KGHSH, CDR2 LQKENI. The CDR3 DNA reads TGTGCCAGCTCACCAGGGGCAGACAGCACAGATACGCAGTATTTT. It yields the protein CASSPGADSTDTQYF.

The gene calls are TRBV2 and TRBJ1-1; possible D gene TRBD1, 5 bases. Germline V lookup: CDR1 SNHLY, CDR2 FYNNEI. Trimming stripped 8 bases from V and 6 bases from J, with 10 bases between. The CDR3 spans 11 residues. The CDR3 is CASRWGAEAFF. In DNA form, the CDR3 reads TGTGCCAGCCGATGGGGGGCTGAAGCTTTCTTT. Looking up the rest from reference TRBV2 and TRBJ1-1 gives the full variable domain: EPEVTQTPSHQVTQMGQEVILRCVPISNHLYFYWYRQILGQKVEFLVSFYNNEISEKSEIFDDQFSVERPDGSNFTLKIRSTKLEDSAMYFCASRWGAEAFFGQGTRLTVV.

The chain combines TRBV27 with TRBJ1-2, with 8 bases that match TRBD1. Germline loops: CDR1 MNHEY, CDR2 SMNVEV (reference sequence). Losses at the gene ends were 6 bases for V and 8 bases for J; bases not matched to a gene: 11. The CDR3 is 14 amino acids. CDR3 in DNA: TGTGCCAGCAGCCCCGGGACAGGCCTGGGAGGCTACACCTTC. This gives the protein CASSPGTGLGGYTF.

Only a few counts were recorded for this clone. This chain joins TRBV19 and TRBJ2-7; TRBD1 matches 7 bases. This CDR3 region has 14 residues. In germline, CDR1 is LNHDA, CDR2 SQIVND (reference sequence). V shed 5 bases, J shed 2 bases, and the junction held 6 bases outside the gene matches. The CDR3 region has the DNA TGTGCCAGTAGTCCACGGGACAGAACCTACGAGCAGTACTTC. Protein product: CASSPRDRTYEQYF.

This rearrangement joins TRBV29-1 to TRBJ2-3, with TRBD2 matching 9 bases. V was clipped by 2 bases and J by 2 bases; unmatched bases: 2. CDR3 size: 14 residues. Germline loops: CDR1 SQVTM, CDR2 ANQGSEA. The CDR3 bases are TGCAGCGTTGAATCTAGCGGGGTCACAGATACGCAGTATTTT. This translates into CSVESSGVTDTQYF.